This is a list of T cell receptor beta chains from one sample in a study of T cell repertoires in cytomegalovirus infection. Their antigens remain unidentified. TCRdb called the reads again in MiXCR, with one record for every CDR3 protein. The table shows a few hundred thousand distinct CDR3 sequences, with 30% to 40% occurring only once. This specimen was cultured PBMCs, taken from culture after CMV antigen stimulation. The receptors come from a human donor in good health (CMV status not recorded). Some clones in this sample may be carry-over from other donors' samples. Both conserved end residues are part of each CDR3. A D gene is named only where the DNA matches it firmly. Clone size is shown for a subset of rows, as once, few, many or a class of expanded clone.

v_call: TRBV20-1
d_call: TRBD2
clone_size: few
j_call: TRBJ2-3
cdr3_aa: CSARDLELIAGLTDTQYF
cdr3_nt: TGCAGTGCTAGAGATTTGGAACTCATAGCGGGCCTCACAGATACGCAGTATTTT

v_call: TRBV7-2
d_call: -
clone_size: many
j_call: TRBJ2-7
cdr3_aa: CASSFEINYEQYF
cdr3_nt: TGTGCCAGCAGCTTTGAGATAAACTACGAGCAGTACTTC

v_call: TRBV7-6
d_call: TRBD2
clone_size: few
j_call: TRBJ2-1
cdr3_aa: CASSLVLAGGHNEQFF
cdr3_nt: TGTGCCAGCAGCTTAGTCTTAGCGGGAGGACACAATGAGCAGTTCTTC

v_call: TRBV7-2
d_call: -
clone_size: many
j_call: TRBJ2-1
cdr3_aa: CASSPALGNEQFF
cdr3_nt: TGTGCCAGCAGCCCGGCTCTTGGTAATGAGCAGTTCTTC

v_call: TRBV12-3/TRBV12-4
d_call: -
clone_size: few
j_call: TRBJ2-2
cdr3_aa: CASSSDSRPGELFF
cdr3_nt: TGTGCCAGCAGTTCGGACTCGCGGCCCGGGGAGCTGTTTTTT

v_call: TRBV27
d_call: -
clone_size: -
j_call: TRBJ1-3
cdr3_aa: CASSHSYPGEGWDTIYF
cdr3_nt: TGTGCCAGCAGTCACAGCTACCCCGGTGAAGGGTGGGACACCATATATTTT

v_call: TRBV12-3/TRBV12-4
d_call: -
clone_size: -
j_call: TRBJ1-1
cdr3_aa: CASNVGREAFF
cdr3_nt: TGTGCCAGCAACGTTGGACGGGAAGCTTTCTTT

v_call: TRBV9
d_call: -
clone_size: once
j_call: TRBJ1-5
cdr3_aa: CASSVGGTINQPQHF
cdr3_nt: TGTGCCAGCAGCGTAGGCGGGACAATTAATCAGCCCCAGCATTTT

v_call: TRBV4-3
d_call: -
clone_size: few
j_call: TRBJ2-7
cdr3_aa: CASSLSTTSYEQYF
cdr3_nt: TGCGCCAGCAGCCTCTCGACTACCTCCTACGAGCAGTACTTC

v_call: TRBV6-2/TRBV6-3
d_call: -
clone_size: few
j_call: TRBJ2-5
cdr3_aa: CASRKTGGKETQYF
cdr3_nt: TGTGCCAGCAGGAAGACAGGTGGCAAGGAGACCCAGTACTTC

v_call: TRBV20-1
d_call: TRBD2
clone_size: -
j_call: TRBJ2-1
cdr3_aa: CSALGLAGAFFNEQFF
cdr3_nt: TGCAGTGCTCTAGGACTAGCGGGAGCTTTTTTCAATGAGCAGTTCTTC

v_call: TRBV20-1
d_call: -
clone_size: -
j_call: TRBJ2-5
cdr3_aa: CSARDQGPETQYF
cdr3_nt: TGCAGTGCTAGAGATCAGGGGCCAGAGACCCAGTACTTC

v_call: TRBV19
d_call: -
clone_size: -
j_call: TRBJ2-1
cdr3_aa: CASSIEWGNNEQFF
cdr3_nt: TGTGCCAGTAGTATAGAGTGGGGCAACAATGAGCAGTTCTTC